One TCR beta chain is described in this entry. Antigen: not known. This sample was included in a study of T-cell memory formation after mild COVID-19. Looked up from germline, CDR1 is SNHLY and CDR2 is FYNNEI. CDR3 size: 15 residues. Trimming removed 2 bases from V and 1 base from J, with 9 bases in between. Broader study findings: Second-wave clones peaking on day 37 lacked confirmed SARS-CoV-2 specificity. The study found contracting CD4+ clones mainly in CM and EM and contracting CD8+ clones in EMRA.

Constant-segment primers and 5'RACE yielded cDNA libraries for TCR alpha and TCR beta, each carrying sample barcodes and UMIs. TCRdb re-called the 5' RACE reads with MiXCR, one entry per CDR3 protein. The table lists about 250,000 distinct CDR3 sequences, just over 15% of them singletons. Sample: PBMCs or a T cell subset sorted from them (not recorded which). This sequence joins TRBV2 and TRBJ2-1; D gene unclear. The receptor was isolated from an adult woman who had mild COVID-19 (a few samples of this study predate the infection). Cell type and time point are not known. CDR3 region: CASSERRTSYNEQFF. As DNA, the CDR3 is TGTGCCAGCAGTGAACGAAGGACGTCCTACAATGAGCAGTTCTTC.